This is a list of T cell receptor beta chains from one sample in a study of graft-versus-host responses after intestinal transplantation. Measured with immunoSEQ multiplex PCR; TCRdb has only the in-frame clones, and not every one. The sample lists around 4,300 clones, about 31% occurring once. The sample consisted of alloreactive CD4+ T cells from a mixed lymphocyte reaction culture, taken before transplantation. The receptor set was obtained from a human patient who was an organ donor for intestinal transplantation. Each CDR3 is given with its conserved first and last residue. The D gene is left open where the match is weak. Clone size, where shown, is once, few, many, or a class for clones that have expanded.

J gene | D gene | V gene | clone size | CDR3 DNA | CDR3 protein
TRBJ2-7 | - | TRBV21-1 | - | TGTGCCAGCAGCAAAGAAGTCCAGGGCTCTGCCTACGAGCAGTACTTC | CASSKEVQGSAYEQYF
TRBJ1-2 | - | TRBV6-1 | - | TGTGCCAGCAAAAATACAGGGAACTATGGCTACACCTTC | CASKNTGNYGYTF
TRBJ2-4 | TRBD2 | TRBV6-5 | - | TGTGCCAGCAGTATAGCGGGGGTAGCCAAAAACATTCAGTACTTC | CASSIAGVAKNIQYF
TRBJ2-2 | TRBD2 | TRBV11-2 | medium-sized | TGTGCCAGCAGCTTAGTCCTCGGAGCGGGGGGGCTTCGAACCGGGGAGCTGTTTTTT | CASSLVLGAGGLRTGELFF
TRBJ2-7 | - | TRBV11-3 | - | TGTGCCAGCAGCCCCACTCGAAGAATGAGGTACTACGAGCAGTACTTC | CASSPTRRMRYYEQYF
TRBJ2-2 | TRBD2 | TRBV5-1 | - | TGCGCCAGCAGCTGGACTAGTGCGAACACCGGGGAGCTGTTTTTT | CASSWTSANTGELFF
TRBJ1-5 | - | TRBV19 | - | TGTGCCAGTAGTATCGGGGATAGGTTCCTAAATCAGCCCCAGCATTTT | CASSIGDRFLNQPQHF
TRBJ1-1 | - | TRBV6-6 | few | TGTGCCAGCAGTGGACGGCAGAACACTGAAGCTTTCTTT | CASSGRQNTEAFF
TRBJ1-1 | TRBD1 | TRBV6-1 | few | TGTGCCAGCAGACCGGGACAGATCATGAACACTGAAGCTTTCTTT | CASRPGQIMNTEAFF
TRBJ1-4 | - | TRBV7-2 | - | TGTGCCAGCAGCTTAGTGAACCACCCAGATGAAAAACTGTTTTTT | CASSLVNHPDEKLFF
TRBJ2-1 | - | TRBV7-3 | - | TGTGCCAGCAGGAATCCTTCGGCCGGGGTGCATGAGCAGTTCTTC | CASRNPSAGVHEQFF
TRBJ1-2 | TRBD1 | TRBV7-6 | - | TGTGCCAGCAGCGGGGCAGGGGGCTATGGCTACACCTTC | CASSGAGGYGYTF
TRBJ1-3 | - | TRBV2 | few | TGTGCCAGCAGTGAACTGGGCCTAGGTGGCACCATATATTTT | CASSELGLGGTIYF
TRBJ2-3 | TRBD2 | TRBV11-3 | - | TGTGCCAGCAGCCCGAGCGGGGCTAGCACAGATACGCAGTATTTT | CASSPSGASTDTQYF
TRBJ1-1 | - | TRBV7-2 | - | TGTGCCAGCAGCTTCAGGGACGGAAACACTGAAGCTTTCTTT | CASSFRDGNTEAFF
TRBJ1-1 | - | TRBV11-2 | - | TGTGCCAGCAGCTTCTCCGGGACCAACACTGAAGCTTTCTTT | CASSFSGTNTEAFF
TRBJ1-1 | TRBD1 | TRBV5-6 | - | TGTGCCAGCAGCTTGGACAGGGGGAACACTGAAGCTTTCTTT | CASSLDRGNTEAFF
TRBJ2-2 | - | TRBV18 | - | TGTGCCAGCTCACCACAACGGTTAGGGAACACCGGGGAGCTGTTTTTT | CASSPQRLGNTGELFF
TRBJ1-2 | TRBD1 | TRBV4-1 | large | TGCGCCAGCAGCCAAGGGACAGGGTATGGCTACACCTTC | CASSQGTGYGYTF
TRBJ1-6 | - | TRBV6-5 | medium-sized | TGTGCCAGCAGAGAACAGGGCTATAATTCACCCCTCCACTTT | CASREQGYNSPLHF
TRBJ2-7 | TRBD1 | TRBV6-5 | few | TGTGCCAGCGCCGACAGGGGGTCTTCCTACGAGCAGTACTTC | CASADRGSSYEQYF
TRBJ1-1 | - | TRBV6-6 | few | TGTGCCAGCAGTGCCCGGGGGGTGAACACTGAAGCTTTCTTT | CASSARGVNTEAFF
TRBJ1-5 | - | TRBV21-1 | - | TGTGCCAGCAGGGTGGACATGCTACATTGGCATCATCAGCCCCAGCATTTT | CASRVDMLHWHHQPQHF
TRBJ2-7 | - | TRBV2 | - | TGTGCCAGCAGGGTGGGGGGTCCCTCCTACGAGCAGTACTTC | CASRVGGPSYEQYF
TRBJ1-2 | TRBD1 | TRBV5-7 | - | TGTGCCAGCAGCCTCCCGGACAGGCCGCCCCATGGCTACACCTTC | CASSLPDRPPHGYTF
TRBJ1-6 | - | TRBV28 | - | TGTGCCAGCAGTTTCAGGCAGTATAATTCACCCCTCCACTTT | CASSFRQYNSPLHF
TRBJ1-5 | - | TRBV6-8 | - | TGTGCCAGCAGTTACCCGGGGGGTAGCAATCAGCCCCAGCATTTT | CASSYPGGSNQPQHF
TRBJ2-5 | - | TRBV18 | few | TGTGCCAGCTCACCGTACCAAGAGACCCAGTACTTC | CASSPYQETQYF
TRBJ2-5 | - | TRBV21-1 | - | TGTGCCAGCAGCCGCCGGACTAGCGGGGGGGAATCACAAGAGACCCAGTACTTC | CASSRRTSGGESQETQYF
TRBJ2-5 | - | TRBV6-1 | medium-sized | TGTGCCAGCGGAGGCAACAGGGCAGGAGAGACCCAGTACTTC | CASGGNRAGETQYF
TRBJ1-1 | TRBD1 | TRBV4-1 | - | TGCGCCAGCAGCCGGACAGGGGACACTGAAGCTTTCTTT | CASSRTGDTEAFF
TRBJ2-7 | - | TRBV6-5 | - | TGTGCCAGCAGTTACAGGCAGTCCTCCTACGAGCAGTACTTC | CASSYRQSSYEQYF
TRBJ1-4 | - | TRBV5-6 | - | TGTGCCAGCAGCTTGGGGGCGCAAGATGAAAAACTGTTTTTT | CASSLGAQDEKLFF
TRBJ1-2 | - | TRBV7-2 | - | TGTGCCAGCAGCTTACCGAACGGCGGCGGGTCGGGCTACACCTTC | CASSLPNGGGSGYTF
TRBJ1-2 | TRBD1 | TRBV28 | - | TGTGCCAGCAGTCACGAAAAATTTCAGGGGGCGCGCAATGGCTACACCTTC | CASSHEKFQGARNGYTF
TRBJ2-7 | - | TRBV4-1 | - | TGCGCCAGCAGCCCGCCTGGGCAGCCCCACGAGCAGTACTTC | CASSPPGQPHEQYF
TRBJ1-6 | - | TRBV5-6 | once | TGTGCCAGCAGCTTGTTGCGGGACTATAATTCACCCCTCCACTTT | CASSLLRDYNSPLHF
TRBJ1-5 | - | TRBV6-6 | - | TGTGCCAGCAGTCAAGTCATCGATCAGCCCCAGCATTTT | CASSQVIDQPQHF
TRBJ2-5 | TRBD1 | TRBV9 | - | TGTGCCAGCAGCGTAGGACCCAACAGGGGAGAGACCCAGTACTTC | CASSVGPNRGETQYF
TRBJ1-1 | TRBD1 | TRBV7-2 | few | TGTGCCAGCAGCCCCGCTCCAGGGGGTGAGACTTTCTTT | CASSPAPGGETFF
TRBJ2-3 | - | TRBV19 | once | TGTGCCAGTAGTGTGGACACCACAGATACGCAGTATTTT | CASSVDTTDTQYF
TRBJ2-3 | TRBD2 | TRBV5-7 | few | TGTGCCAGCAGCGGAGCGGGGACGCAGTATTTT | CASSGAGTQYF
TRBJ2-5 | TRBD2 | TRBV14 | few | TGTGCCAGCAGCCAAGAGGCCTGGTTAGCGGGGGGATCCACCCAGTACTTC | CASSQEAWLAGGSTQYF
TRBJ1-2 | - | TRBV5-4 | - | TGTGCCAGCAGTCAGGGGACGCGCGGCTATGGCTACACCTTC | CASSQGTRGYGYTF
TRBJ2-7 | TRBD2 | TRBV7-8 | - | TGTGCCAGCAGCATCTGGACTAGCGACTACGAGCAGTACTTC | CASSIWTSDYEQYF
TRBJ1-2 | - | TRBV19 | - | TGTGCCAGTAGTATCCCCAGGCGCTATGGCTACACCTTC | CASSIPRRYGYTF
TRBJ2-3 | TRBD2 | TRBV5-5 | medium-sized | TGTGCCAGCAGCCTGACTAGCGGGGCCACCTCTAGCACAGATACGCAGTATTTT | CASSLTSGATSSTDTQYF
TRBJ1-1 | TRBD1 | TRBV7-2 | few | TGTGCCAGCAGCTTAGATGGGACAGGGGACACTGAAGCTTTCTTT | CASSLDGTGDTEAFF
TRBJ1-3 | - | TRBV10-3 | few | TGTGCCATCAGTCTCCAACGTTACCCCTCTGGAAACACCATATATTTT | CAISLQRYPSGNTIYF
TRBJ2-2 | - | TRBV2 | - | TGTGCCAGCAAAGTGGGTCTGGGGGTAATGAACACCGGGGAGCTGTTTTTT | CASKVGLGVMNTGELFF
TRBJ2-4 | - | TRBV7-9 | - | TGTGCCAGCAGCTTCGTGGGCAGAGGGAACATTCAGTACTTC | CASSFVGRGNIQYF
TRBJ1-2 | - | TRBV23-1 | - | TGCGCCAGCAGTCTTCGCATGATACGCAGAAAGACCTATGGCTACACCTTC | CASSLRMIRRKTYGYTF
TRBJ2-7 | - | TRBV5-1 | once | TGCGCCAGCAGCTTGGTAGCAGGGGCGGGCTACGAGCAGTACTTC | CASSLVAGAGYEQYF
TRBJ1-5 | TRBD1 | TRBV7-9 | few | TGTGCCAGCAGCTCGGACAGGGGCAATCAGCCCCAGCATTTT | CASSSDRGNQPQHF
TRBJ1-2 | - | TRBV4-3 | few | TGCGCCAGCAGCCAAGATCGGCAGGGCCTGGGCTACACCTTC | CASSQDRQGLGYTF